Listed below are T cell receptor beta chains from one sample, sequenced in a study of T cell changes during pregnancy in multiple sclerosis. Data came from immunoSEQ multiplex PCR; TCRdb stores just in-frame clones and leaves some out. The data show around 50,000 clones, around 94% seen once. The source material was CD4+ T cells from peripheral blood mononuclear cells, sampled in the third trimester of pregnancy. All receptors come from a female donor with multiple sclerosis, enrolled in a pregnancy study. Both conserved end residues are part of each CDR3. The order of the fields is J gene, clone size, V gene, D gene, CDR3 DNA, CDR3 protein. A D gene is named only where the DNA matches it firmly. Clone size, where shown, is once, few, many, or a class for clones that have expanded.

J: TRBJ2-3
size: -
V: TRBV28
D: TRBD2
DNA: TGTGCCAGCAGGTCCCGGGAGGGGGGGCAGTATTTT
CDR3: CASRSREGGQYF

J: TRBJ2-6
size: -
V: TRBV5-1
D: -
DNA: TGCGCCAGCAGCTTGTACTCTGGGGCCAACGTCCTGACTTTC
CDR3: CASSLYSGANVLTF

J: TRBJ2-2
size: -
V: TRBV4-1
D: TRBD1
DNA: TGCGCCAGCAGCCAAGATGCGACCGGGACAGCGAACACCGGGGAGCTGTTTTTT
CDR3: CASSQDATGTANTGELFF

J: TRBJ2-7
size: -
V: TRBV5-1
D: TRBD2
DNA: TGCGCCAGCAGCCGACTAGCGACCACCTACGAGCAGTACTTC
CDR3: CASSRLATTYEQYF

J: TRBJ2-6
size: -
V: TRBV11-1
D: -
DNA: TGTGCCAGCAGCTTAGTCTCCAGGGCTGGGGCCAACGTCCTGACTTTC
CDR3: CASSLVSRAGANVLTF

J: TRBJ2-7
size: -
V: TRBV29-1
D: TRBD1
DNA: TGCAGCGTTAAAAAGGGGACAGGGGGCCTCTACGAGCAGTACTTC
CDR3: CSVKKGTGGLYEQYF

J: TRBJ2-5
size: few
V: TRBV7-6
D: TRBD1
DNA: TGTGCCAGCAGCTTAGGGGGCGGGACAGGCGAGACCCAGTACTTC
CDR3: CASSLGGGTGETQYF

J: TRBJ2-7
size: -
V: TRBV28
D: -
DNA: TGTGCCAGCAGTCCCTCAGGGGCCCCTTCCTCCTACGAGCAGTACTTC
CDR3: CASSPSGAPSSYEQYF

J: TRBJ2-6
size: -
V: TRBV27
D: -
DNA: TGTGCCAGCAGTTTATCGTGGAGCTCTGGGGCCAACGTCCTGACTTTC
CDR3: CASSLSWSSGANVLTF

J: TRBJ1-5
size: -
V: TRBV10-3
D: TRBD1
DNA: TGTGCCATCAGGGAGGACAGGGCTGGCGGTCAGCCCCAGCATTTT
CDR3: CAIREDRAGGQPQHF

J: TRBJ2-5
size: -
V: TRBV30
D: -
DNA: TGTGCCTGGAGTGTGGGAGGGACAAGCCAGGAGACCCAGTACTTC
CDR3: CAWSVGGTSQETQYF

J: TRBJ2-7
size: -
V: TRBV9
D: TRBD2
DNA: TGTGCCAGCAGCGTGAGTAGCGGGCTGACCTACGAGCAGTACTTC
CDR3: CASSVSSGLTYEQYF

J: TRBJ2-2
size: once
V: TRBV5-5
D: -
DNA: TGTGCCAGCAGTGGGGAGGCGAACACCGGGGAGCTGTTTTTT
CDR3: CASSGEANTGELFF

J: TRBJ2-5
size: -
V: TRBV28
D: TRBD2
DNA: TGTGCCAGCAGTTTTCCTAGCGGGAATTCTGAGACCCAGTACTTC
CDR3: CASSFPSGNSETQYF

J: TRBJ2-7
size: once
V: TRBV19
D: TRBD2
DNA: TGTGCCAGTAGTATGGGCCTAGCGGGAGGAACAGAGCAGTACTTC
CDR3: CASSMGLAGGTEQYF

J: TRBJ2-3
size: -
V: TRBV2
D: -
DNA: TGTGCCAGCAGTGAAACCCTGAGGGCTGTGGATACGCAGTATTTT
CDR3: CASSETLRAVDTQYF

J: TRBJ2-5
size: -
V: TRBV12-1
D: -
DNA: TGTGCCAGCAGCTTTGGTTCGGACAGGGGGCAGGTGGAGACCCAGTACTTC
CDR3: CASSFGSDRGQVETQYF

J: TRBJ2-3
size: -
V: TRBV4-3
D: TRBD2
DNA: TGCGCCAGCTCGACAAACCGGGGTAGCGGGGCTCTGAGCACAGATACGCAGTATTTT
CDR3: CASSTNRGSGALSTDTQYF

J: TRBJ2-5
size: -
V: TRBV19
D: -
DNA: TGTGCCAGTAGTATGGGGATGACTAGTGTAGAGACCCAGTACTTC
CDR3: CASSMGMTSVETQYF

J: TRBJ2-2
size: -
V: TRBV5-1
D: -
DNA: TGCGCCAGCAGCCCGGACAGCGTAACCGGGGAGCTGTTTTTT
CDR3: CASSPDSVTGELFF

J: TRBJ1-4
size: -
V: TRBV29-1
D: TRBD1
DNA: TGCAGCGCTCGTACCGGGACAGCTTATGAAAAACTGTTTTTT
CDR3: CSARTGTAYEKLFF

J: TRBJ1-2
size: -
V: TRBV6-5
D: TRBD1
DNA: TGTGCCAGCAGTCATCGGACAGGGTATGGCTACACCTTC
CDR3: CASSHRTGYGYTF

J: TRBJ1-4
size: -
V: TRBV28
D: -
DNA: TGTGCCAGCAGTTTACTAGGGGGTCGGGCTAATGAAAAACTGTTTTTT
CDR3: CASSLLGGRANEKLFF

J: TRBJ2-7
size: -
V: TRBV6-5
D: -
DNA: TGTGCCAGCAGGCGGGACAGCTACGAGCAGTACTTC
CDR3: CASRRDSYEQYF

J: TRBJ2-1
size: -
V: TRBV6-5
D: TRBD2
DNA: TGTGCCAGCAGTTCTAGCGGGCGGAGCTCCTACAATGAGCAGTTCTTC
CDR3: CASSSSGRSSYNEQFF

J: TRBJ1-5
size: -
V: TRBV2
D: -
DNA: TGTGCCAGCAGTGAACTGGGCGGGGTTAGCAATCAGCCCCAGCATTTT
CDR3: CASSELGGVSNQPQHF

J: TRBJ1-4
size: -
V: TRBV23-1
D: -
DNA: TGCGCCAGCAGTCAAGGAGGCTCTAATGAAAAACTGTTTTTT
CDR3: CASSQGGSNEKLFF

J: TRBJ2-3
size: few
V: TRBV11-2
D: -
DNA: TGTGCCAGCAGCTTAGATGGGGCAGCCACAGATACGCAGTATTTT
CDR3: CASSLDGAATDTQYF

J: TRBJ1-2
size: -
V: TRBV30
D: TRBD1
DNA: TGTGCCTGGATAGGGGGCATAGGGTATGGCTACACCTTC
CDR3: CAWIGGIGYGYTF

J: TRBJ2-1
size: -
V: TRBV19
D: TRBD2
DNA: TGTGCCAGTAGCCGGACTAGCGGGAATCTCAATGAGCAGTTCTTC
CDR3: CASSRTSGNLNEQFF

J: TRBJ2-5
size: -
V: TRBV15
D: -
DNA: TGTGCCACCAGCAGAGATCCGGGAGAGACCCAGTACTTC
CDR3: CATSRDPGETQYF

J: TRBJ1-5
size: -
V: TRBV19
D: TRBD1
DNA: TGTGCCAGTAGCCTCGGGACAGGGGGGAATCAGCCCCAGCATTTT
CDR3: CASSLGTGGNQPQHF

J: TRBJ2-3
size: -
V: TRBV14
D: -
DNA: TGTGCCAGCAGCCAAGGTGGAGGGGGCTTCCCAGATACGCAGTATTTT
CDR3: CASSQGGGGFPDTQYF

J: TRBJ1-2
size: -
V: TRBV7-9
D: -
DNA: TGTGCCAGCAGCTTAGCGCGACAGAGTGGTGGCTACACCTTC
CDR3: CASSLARQSGGYTF

J: TRBJ2-7
size: -
V: TRBV19
D: -
DNA: TGTGCCAGTAGTATCGTGGCGGACTACACCTACGAGCAGTACTTC
CDR3: CASSIVADYTYEQYF

J: TRBJ2-3
size: -
V: TRBV13
D: TRBD2
DNA: TGTGCCAGCAGCGCATGGGGACTAGCGGGAGGGCCGGGGGTGACAGATACGCAGTATTTT
CDR3: CASSAWGLAGGPGVTDTQYF

J: TRBJ1-2
size: -
V: TRBV25-1
D: -
DNA: TGTGCCAGCAGTGAATATCCAGGATATGGCTACACCTTC
CDR3: CASSEYPGYGYTF

J: TRBJ2-7
size: -
V: TRBV5-1
D: -
DNA: TGCGCCAGCAGCTGGACCGGGACTCCAGGGCACTACGAGCAGTACTTC
CDR3: CASSWTGTPGHYEQYF

J: TRBJ2-1
size: -
V: TRBV7-9
D: -
DNA: TGTGCCAGCATGGGAGGAGCCTACAATGAGCAGTTCTTC
CDR3: CASMGGAYNEQFF

J: TRBJ2-7
size: -
V: TRBV27
D: TRBD1
DNA: TGTGCCAGCAGTTTGGGGACCGGGACAGGGGTTTCCTACGAGCAGTACTTC
CDR3: CASSLGTGTGVSYEQYF

J: TRBJ2-1
size: -
V: TRBV19
D: TRBD2
DNA: TGTGCCAGTAGTATCGACACCGCCGGGACTAGCGGGAGGAGGGGGACTGAGCAGTTCTTC
CDR3: CASSIDTAGTSGRRGTEQFF

J: TRBJ1-5
size: -
V: TRBV6-1
D: TRBD1
DNA: TGTGCCAGCAGTGAAGCCCCCCCCTGGGACAGGGGGCATAGCAATCAGCCCCAGCATTTT
CDR3: CASSEAPPWDRGHSNQPQHF

J: TRBJ1-3
size: -
V: TRBV2
D: -
DNA: TGTGCCAGCAGTGGTGCGGATGGAAACACCATATATTTT
CDR3: CASSGADGNTIYF

J: TRBJ2-2
size: -
V: TRBV19
D: TRBD2
DNA: TGTGCCAGTAGACTAGCGGGATTCGCGAACACCGGGGAGCTGTTTTTT
CDR3: CASRLAGFANTGELFF

J: TRBJ2-3
size: -
V: TRBV6-4
D: -
DNA: TGTGCCAGCAGCCCGACTTACCTTACAGATACGCAGTATTTT
CDR3: CASSPTYLTDTQYF

J: TRBJ2-3
size: -
V: TRBV5-4
D: TRBD1
DNA: TGTGCCAGCAGCTCGGACAGGGGCTACAGCACAGATACGCAGTATTTT
CDR3: CASSSDRGYSTDTQYF

J: TRBJ2-7
size: -
V: TRBV6-1
D: TRBD1
DNA: TGTGCCAGCAGCCGGACAGGCCTGTCCTACGAGCAGTACTTC
CDR3: CASSRTGLSYEQYF

J: TRBJ1-4
size: medium-sized
V: TRBV19
D: -
DNA: TGTGCCAGTAGTAGCAGGCGAAGGATTAATGAAAAACTGTTTTTT
CDR3: CASSSRRRINEKLFF

J: TRBJ1-2
size: few
V: TRBV4-2
D: TRBD1
DNA: TGTGCCAGCAGCCCCCGGGACAGAAACTATGGCTACACCTTC
CDR3: CASSPRDRNYGYTF

J: TRBJ2-1
size: few
V: TRBV4-2
D: TRBD1
DNA: TGTGCCAGCAGCCAAGGGACAGGGTCCTACAATGAGCAGTTCTTC
CDR3: CASSQGTGSYNEQFF

J: TRBJ1-1
size: -
V: TRBV27
D: TRBD1
DNA: TGTGCCAGCAGTGCCCACCAGGGGGTCACTGAAGCTTTCTTT
CDR3: CASSAHQGVTEAFF

J: TRBJ2-1
size: -
V: TRBV28
D: -
DNA: TGTGCCAGCAGTTTACCCGTAGCGTCCGAGCAGTTCTTC
CDR3: CASSLPVASEQFF

J: TRBJ1-1
size: -
V: TRBV28
D: -
DNA: TGTGCCAGCAGTTTAATGGGAGGGAACACTGAAGCTTTCTTT
CDR3: CASSLMGGNTEAFF